This T cell receptor beta chain was found in a study of OX40 agonist ivuxolimab in advanced cancers. Broader study findings: In the 0.1 to 3.0 mg/kg range, CD4+ and CD8+ blood T cells had expanded clonally by week 6.

Germline CDR1 is MNHEY and CDR2 is SMNVEV (reference sequence). Losses at the gene ends were 8 bases for V and 4 bases for J; bases not matched to a gene: 17. This CDR3 has 18 residues. As regards this clone: The antigen is undetermined.

The assay was immunoSEQ multiplex PCR, and TCRdb's table has in-frame clones only and misses some. The table lists 25,000 to 30,000 clones, 80% of them singletons, with 8.5% to 14% in the top ten. Sampling of blood occurred at baseline, cycle 4 day 1, and cycle 7 day 1. The sequence was obtained from an adult with an advanced solid tumor such as melanoma, head and neck, liver or kidney cancer. The sequencing here drew on CD4+ or CD8+ T cells sorted from blood, taken in a trial of the OX40 agonist ivuxolimab. The chain carries TRBV27 and TRBJ2-3; 11 bases are a match to TRBD2. The CDR3: CASGRIAGGSDGPDTQYF. In nucleotides, the CDR3 is TGTGCCAGCGGGCGGATAGCGGGGGGGTCAGACGGCCCAGATACGCAGTATTTT.